A selection of T cell receptor beta chains follows, all from one sample in a study of control samples from healthy donors and cancer patients. Some clones are missing from TCRdb's copy, which holds only in-frame ones; the method was immunoSEQ multiplex PCR. The sample yields approximately 110,000 clones, roughly 92% seen once. The sequenced sample was blood. Receptors were obtained from a woman younger than 35 in good health. The CDR3 runs from the conserved cysteine through the conserved F or W. The order of the fields is J gene, V gene, D gene, clone size, CDR3 DNA, CDR3 protein. A D gene is named only where the DNA matches it firmly. Size is omitted from some rows. Given values are once, few, many or a class for expanded clones.

J: TRBJ1-1; V: TRBV5-6; D: TRBD1; size: NA; DNA: TGTGCCAGCAGCTTTGGCAGACAGGGGGAAGCTTTCTTT; CDR3: CASSFGRQGEAFF
J: TRBJ2-3; V: TRBV9; D: TRBD2; size: NA; DNA: TGTGCCAGCAGCACGCGAGCGGGGGGCCCCACAGATACGCAGTATTTT; CDR3: CASSTRAGGPTDTQYF
J: TRBJ2-3; V: TRBV28; D: NA; size: NA; DNA: TGTGCCAGCAGTCGAGGGCCTCGCACAGATACGCAGTATTTT; CDR3: CASSRGPRTDTQYF
J: TRBJ1-5; V: TRBV3-1/TRBV3-2; D: NA; size: NA; DNA: TGTGCCAGCAGCCAAGGAAGGGATCAGCCCCAGCATTTT; CDR3: CASSQGRDQPQHF
J: TRBJ2-7; V: TRBV20-1; D: TRBD2; size: NA; DNA: TGCAGTGCTAGTCATGGTGTTGCGGGGGGCTACGAGCAGTACTTC; CDR3: CSASHGVAGGYEQYF
J: TRBJ2-6; V: TRBV9; D: NA; size: NA; DNA: TGTGCCAGCAGCGTAGCGGACAACGCTCCTGGGGCCAACGTCCTGACTTTC; CDR3: CASSVADNAPGANVLTF
J: TRBJ2-1; V: TRBV15; D: NA; size: NA; DNA: TGTGCCACCAACAGAGTGCCTGGGGACTCCTACAATGAGCAGTTCTTC; CDR3: CATNRVPGDSYNEQFF
J: TRBJ2-1; V: TRBV27; D: NA; size: few; DNA: TGTGCCAGCAGTGATGGGAACATTCGGTACAATGAGCAGTTCTTC; CDR3: CASSDGNIRYNEQFF
J: TRBJ2-3; V: TRBV7-2; D: NA; size: NA; DNA: TGTGCCACCATCTGGCAGGGAACTAGCACAGATACGCAGTATTTT; CDR3: CATIWQGTSTDTQYF
J: TRBJ2-3; V: TRBV5-1; D: TRBD2; size: NA; DNA: TGCGCCAGCAGCTTCCTTAGCGGGTTTAGCACAGATACGCAGTATTTT; CDR3: CASSFLSGFSTDTQYF
J: TRBJ1-4; V: TRBV20-1; D: NA; size: few; DNA: TGCAGTGCTGAGCGGGGTGAAAAACTGTTTTTT; CDR3: CSAERGEKLFF
J: TRBJ2-5; V: TRBV7-9; D: TRBD1; size: NA; DNA: TGTGCCAGCAGCCTCCGGTTGGACAGGGCCCAAGAGACCCAGTACTTC; CDR3: CASSLRLDRAQETQYF
J: TRBJ1-1; V: TRBV7-8; D: NA; size: once; DNA: TGTGCCAGCAGCTTATTCATCTCGCAGGACGCAGCTTTCTTT; CDR3: CASSLFISQDAAFF
J: TRBJ2-1; V: TRBV2; D: NA; size: NA; DNA: TGTGCCAGCACCGAGGGGCGGGACCTCTCCTACAATGAGCAGTTCTTC; CDR3: CASTEGRDLSYNEQFF
J: TRBJ1-3; V: TRBV7-8; D: NA; size: NA; DNA: TGTGCCAGCAGCTCGGATGGGGGGGCGCCGATTGCTGGAAACACCATATATTTT; CDR3: CASSSDGGAPIAGNTIYF
J: TRBJ1-1; V: TRBV29-1; D: NA; size: NA; DNA: TGCAGCTTGTTGGATTACAGGGAAGGGCTTTTGAACACTGAAGCTTTCTTT; CDR3: CSLLDYREGLLNTEAFF
J: TRBJ2-1; V: TRBV7-3; D: TRBD1; size: NA; DNA: TGTGCCAGCAGCTTAAGGGCCACAGGGGATGAGCAGTTCTTC; CDR3: CASSLRATGDEQFF